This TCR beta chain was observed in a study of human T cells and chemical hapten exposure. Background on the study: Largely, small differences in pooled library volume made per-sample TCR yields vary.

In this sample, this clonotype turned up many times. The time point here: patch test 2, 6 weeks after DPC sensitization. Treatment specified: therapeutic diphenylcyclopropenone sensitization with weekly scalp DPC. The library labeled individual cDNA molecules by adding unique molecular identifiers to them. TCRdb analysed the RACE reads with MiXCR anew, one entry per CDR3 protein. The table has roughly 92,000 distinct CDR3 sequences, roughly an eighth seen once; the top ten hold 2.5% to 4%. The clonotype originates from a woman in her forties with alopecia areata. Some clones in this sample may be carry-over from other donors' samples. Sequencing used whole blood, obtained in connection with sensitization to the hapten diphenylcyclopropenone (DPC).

The CDR3 coding sequence is TGCAGCGCCCAGGAGGGGATGCTTCAGGGCTACACCTTC. Translating gives CSAQEGMLQGYTF. The V and J genes are TRBV29-1 and TRBJ1-2, with D perhaps TRBD1 (5 bases). From germline, CDR1 is SQVTM and CDR2 ANQGSEA. There are 13 residues in the CDR3. V lost 7 bases, J lost 8 bases, and 20 bases lay in between.